The clone carrying this T cell receptor (beta chain) occurred a few times. Its cognate antigen is unknown. These data are taken from a study of beta chain features in type 1 diabetes. The study, taken as a whole, reports: Possible PCR preference for shorter templates applied equally to patients and controls.

Every isolated RNA sample was fully reverse transcribed, so sequencing captured expressed TCRB transcripts. Profiled with immunoSEQ multiplex PCR; TCRdb holds only in-frame clones, not every one. The profile shows 680,000 or so clones, 15% of them singletons. The source material was naive CD4+ T cells from blood. This TCR came from a young man in good health.

CDR3 bases: TGTGCCAGCAGTTCGGCCGGGACAGGGGAACACTATGGCTACACCTTC. Translation: CASSSAGTGEHYGYTF. This rearrangement joins TRBV28 to TRBJ1-2; 10 bases map to TRBD1. The CDR3 length is 16 residues. Trimming at V came to 4 bases and at J to 3 bases, leaving 8 bases not matched to a gene. CDR1 and CDR2 (germline): MDHEN, SYDVKM.